The 21 T cell receptor beta chains below all came from one sample that was sequenced in a study of Ad26.COV2.S vaccination and SARS-CoV-2 variants. Generated by immunoSEQ multiplex PCR, the TCRdb table keeps only in-frame clones and is missing some. The sample shows over 400,000 clones, 80% to 90% of them seen only once. Treatment indicated: roughly 19 received Ad26.COV2.S at low or high dose, single or two shots; about 5 received placebo; per-sample allocation not given. Collection of the samples took place on day 63 after the first injection of vaccine or placebo. The material was peripheral blood, obtained in a trial of Ad26.COV2.S vaccine versus placebo. The receptors stem from a person aged 18-60 years who received the Ad26.COV2.S COVID-19 vaccine or a placebo.

The V and J genes are TRBV7-8 and TRBJ2-1; a possible D gene is TRBD2 (6 bases). The CDR3 spans 16 residues. Germline CDR1 reads SGHVS; CDR2 reads FQNEAQ. V shed 4 bases and J shed 4 bases, with 17 bases lying between them. For the CDR3, the DNA is TGTGCCAGCAGCTCACCCAGTGCGGAGGGTTACAATGAGCAGTTCTTC. Its protein product is CASSSPSAEGYNEQFF. Variable domain in full (rest from reference TRBV7-8 and TRBJ2-1): GAGVSQSPRYKVAKRGQDVALRCDPISGHVSLFWYQQALGQGPEFLTYFQNEAQLDKSGLPSDRFFAERPEGSVSTLKIQRTQQEDSAVYLCASSSPSAEGYNEQFFGPGTRLTVL.

This clone occurred once. V usage is TRBV5-6 and J usage is TRBJ2-3; the D gene is possibly TRBD1 (8 bases). The CDR3 sequence is 16 residues long. CDR1 is SGHDT, CDR2 YYEEEE, per germline. V gave up 3 bases and J gave up 3 bases, with 17 bases separating them. The CDR3 sequence: CASSWTTGEGTDTQYF. The DNA for the CDR3 is TGTGCCAGCAGCTGGACGACAGGGGAGGGGACAGATACGCAGTATTTT.

The chain has TRBV11-2 and TRBJ1-2, with no clear D. V was clipped by 1 base and J by 4 bases, with 13 bases between them. The CDR3 sequence is 15 residues long. Germline CDR1 reads SGHAT; CDR2 reads FQNNGV. The CDR3 protein is CASSLGGLRTYGYTF. CDR3 DNA sequence: TGTGCCAGCAGCTTAGGTGGACTCAGGACCTATGGCTACACCTTC.

This rearrangement joins TRBV21-1 to TRBJ2-3; the table's D call TRBD2 went unverified against the DNA. TRBV21-1 is tagged as a pseudogene. This CDR3 is 16 amino acids long. CDR3 DNA: TGTGCCAGAGAGCTAGCGGAAGGGGCCCTACTAGATACGCAGTATTTT. This codes for CARELAEGALLDTQYF.

The chain is built from TRBV5-4 and TRBJ2-3, with no clear D. Between the trimmed V and J ends, which lost 0 bases and 4 bases, there was a span of 9 bases. Germline CDR1 and CDR2: SGHNT and YYREEE (reference sequence). The CDR3 consists of 14 residues. CDR3 coding DNA: TGTGCCAGCAGCTTGGAAGGAATAGCAGATACGCAGTATTTT. Protein sequence: CASSLEGIADTQYF.

J is TRBJ1-5 and V is TRBV19, with D unclear. V lost 0 bases and J lost 3, with 15 bases in between. CDR1 is LNHDA and CDR2 is SQIVND in the germline V gene (reference sequence). The CDR3 length is 17 residues. CDR3 sequence reads: CASSIDRQAFPNQPQHF. CDR3 in DNA: TGTGCCAGTAGTATAGACCGGCAGGCCTTTCCCAATCAGCCCCAGCATTTT.

The chain couples TRBV9 to TRBJ2-2, with D perhaps TRBD1 or TRBD2 (5 bases each). CDR3 length: 14 amino acids. V was pared by 3 bases and J by 8 bases, with 14 bases between. Per the germline V gene, CDR1 is SGDLS and CDR2 is YYNGEE. The CDR3 DNA reads TGTGCCAGCAGCGCGGGACCCACCGGTGGGGAGCTGTTTTTT. It is translated as CASSAGPTGGELFF.

In this sample, this clone turned up a few times. This sequence joins TRBV7-9 and TRBJ1-5; TRBD1 might be the D (6 bases). Germline V gives CDR1 SEHNR, CDR2 FQNEAQ (reference sequence). CDR3 length equals 13 residues. The V end was cut by 8 bases, the J end by 7 bases, with 15 bases between. The CDR3 reads CASATGREQPQHF. The CDR3 DNA follows: TGTGCCAGCGCGACAGGCCGGGAGCAGCCCCAGCATTTT.

J is TRBJ2-1 and V is TRBV5-5; unclear D gene. Trimming shortened V by 4 bases and J by 1 base, and 9 bases separated the two germline ends. CDR3 size: 14 residues. Looked up from germline, CDR1 is SGHKS and CDR2 is YYEKEE (reference sequence). CDR3 in amino acids: CASSPSSSYNEQFF. The CDR3 DNA reads TGTGCCAGCAGCCCCAGTTCTTCCTACAATGAGCAGTTCTTC.

The chain has TRBV5-1 and TRBJ1-6; possibly TRBD1 for D (5 bases). V gave up 0 bases and J gave up 0 bases, with 13 bases separating them. Germline CDR1 reads SGHRS; CDR2 reads YFSETQ. The CDR3 has 18 residues. CDR3 bases: TGCGCCAGCAGCTTGGATACGGGAAGGGGCTCCTATAATTCACCCCTCCACTTT. Protein: CASSLDTGRGSYNSPLHF.

This chain joins TRBV5-1 and TRBJ2-3, with no clear D. Germline-derived CDR1 and CDR2 are SGHRS and YFSETQ. Trimming pared 4 bases from V and 3 bases from J, leaving 12 bases between. The CDR3 is 14 residues long. The CDR3 coding sequence is TGCGCCAGCAGCCCATCGACGATGACAGATACGCAGTATTTT. Protein: CASSPSTMTDTQYF.

This clone was picked up a small number of times. V gene TRBV2 combines with J gene TRBJ1-3; 7 bases fit TRBD1. Trimming cost V 2 bases and J 7 bases; bases outside gene matches: 5. The CDR3 is 14 residues long. Germline V CDR1 and CDR2: SNHLY, FYNNEI. CDR3 amino acids: CASSEKTGRNTIYF. CDR3 in DNA: TGTGCCAGCAGTGAAAAGACAGGGAGGAACACCATATATTTT.

This clone was counted a few times. V usage is TRBV7-6 and J usage is TRBJ2-7; maybe TRBD1 (6 bases). The CDR3 runs 15 residues. Per germline, CDR1 SGHVS and CDR2 FNYEAQ. Trimming cost V 5 bases and J 0 bases, with 14 bases left between them. The CDR3 bases are TGTGCCAGCAGCCGAGGGGGTTCTAGCTCCTACGAGCAGTACTTC. Protein sequence: CASSRGGSSSYEQYF. The whole variable domain, filled in from reference TRBV7-6 and TRBJ2-7, reads GAGVSQSPRYKVTKRGQDVALRCDPISGHVSLYWYRQALGQGPEFLTYFNYEAQQDKSGLPNDRFSAERPEGSISTLTIQRTEQRDSAMYRCASSRGGSSSYEQYFGPGTRLTVT.

The chain combines TRBV5-6 with TRBJ1-2; 8 bases align to TRBD1. The CDR3 runs 14 residues. V shed 5 bases and J 3 bases; nucleotides not matched to a gene: 6. Germline CDR1 SGHDT, CDR2 YYEEEE. The CDR3: CASRTETGDYGYTF. The CDR3 DNA follows: TGTGCCAGCAGGACCGAGACAGGGGACTATGGCTACACCTTC.

The rearrangement joins TRBV4-3 to TRBJ1-1; D unresolved. The germline V gene has CDR1 LGHNA and CDR2 YSLEER. Trimming stripped 0 bases from V and 3 bases from J, with 11 bases between. The CDR3 is 15 residues long. Here the CDR3 reads CASSQDGRRDTEAFF. The CDR3 bases are TGCGCCAGCAGCCAAGACGGACGGCGGGACACTGAAGCTTTCTTT.

This clone was seen once. J is TRBJ2-3 and V is TRBV9; 9 nucleotides line up with TRBD1. This CDR3 is built from 18 residues. After removal of 4 bases from V and 3 bases from J, the junction contained 15 bases not matched to a gene. Germline-derived CDR1 and CDR2 are SGDLS and YYNGEE. In DNA, the CDR3 is TGTGCCAGCAGCATTGCAAGGGCGGGGACAGGGAGGACAGATACGCAGTATTTT. This translates into CASSIARAGTGRTDTQYF.

The rearrangement links TRBV4-3 to TRBJ2-1; D gene ambiguous. The CDR3 sequence is 16 residues long. CDR1 is LGHNA, CDR2 YSLEER, per germline. Deletions cut 3 bases from V and 8 bases from J, with 20 bases between. Here the CDR3 reads CASSQSPGWRVDEQFF. DNA for the CDR3: TGCGCCAGCAGCCAGAGCCCCGGGTGGCGTGTCGATGAGCAGTTCTTC.

J is TRBJ2-1 and V is TRBV7-3, with D maybe TRBD1 (6 bases). CDR3 length: 14 residues. Germline-derived CDR1 and CDR2 are SGHTA and FQGTGA. V dropped 1 base and J dropped 4 bases, with 8 bases sitting between them. The CDR3 bases are TGTGCCAGCAGCTTAATGGACAGATACAATGAGCAGTTCTTC. Translated, it gives CASSLMDRYNEQFF. Full variable domain (missing parts from reference TRBV7-3 and TRBJ2-1): GAGVSQTPSNKVTEKGKYVELRCDPISGHTALYWYRQSLGQGPEFLIYFQGTGAADDSGLPNDRFFAVRPEGSVSTLKIQRTERGDSAVYLCASSLMDRYNEQFFGPGTRLTVL.

The gene calls are TRBV5-5 and TRBJ1-1, with D unresolved. CDR1 and CDR2 from the germline V gene are SGHKS and YYEKEE (reference sequence). V was pared by 4 bases and J by 2 bases, with 12 bases between. The CDR3 contains 14 residues. The chain's CDR3 is CASSLDPANTEAFF. Here the CDR3 DNA reads TGTGCCAGCAGCCTCGACCCGGCTAACACTGAAGCTTTCTTT. Supplemented by reference TRBV5-5 and TRBJ1-1, the full variable domain reads DAGVTQSPTHLIKTRGQQVTLRCSPISGHKSVSWYQQVLGQGPQFIFQYYEKEERGRGNFPDRFSARQFPNYSSELNVNALLLGDSALYLCASSLDPANTEAFFGQGTRLTVV.

The rearrangement links TRBV7-3 to TRBJ1-1; D unclear. V dropped 3 bases and J dropped 1 base, with 6 bases sitting between them. This CDR3 is 13 amino acids long. The germline V gene encodes CDR1 SGHTA and CDR2 FQGTGA. CDR3 nucleotides: TGTGCCAGCAGCTTTCTCCAGAACACTGAAGCTTTCTTT. Its protein is CASSFLQNTEAFF.

The chain carries TRBV6-2 or TRBV6-3 and TRBJ2-5; maybe TRBD1 (6 bases). V lost 5 bases, J lost 5 bases, and 18 bases lay in between. CDR1 is MNHEY, CDR2 SVGEGT, per germline. The CDR3 length is 15 residues. Here the CDR3 DNA reads TGTGCCAGCAGTGACCCGGGCAGGGGTTCGGAGACCCAGTACTTC. This translates into CASSDPGRGSETQYF.